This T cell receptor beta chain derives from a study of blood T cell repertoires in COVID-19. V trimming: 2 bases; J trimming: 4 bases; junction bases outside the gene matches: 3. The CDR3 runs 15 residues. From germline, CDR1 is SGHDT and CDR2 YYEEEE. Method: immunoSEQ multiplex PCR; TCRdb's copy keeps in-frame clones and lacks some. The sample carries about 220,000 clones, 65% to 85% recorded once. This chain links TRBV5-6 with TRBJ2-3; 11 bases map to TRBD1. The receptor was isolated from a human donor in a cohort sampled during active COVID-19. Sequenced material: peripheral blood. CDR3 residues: CASSLGQGAPDTQYF. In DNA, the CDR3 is TGTGCCAGCAGCTTAGGACAGGGGGCCCCAGATACGCAGTATTTT.